A selection of T cell receptor beta chains follows, all from one sample in a study of breast tumors, draining lymph nodes, adjacent tissues. Each CDR3 protein is one row after TCRdb ran MiXCR on the multiplex PCR reads. The sample holds under 110,000 distinct CDR3 sequences, under 40% seen once. Specimen: axillary lymph node tissue. The receptors were gathered from a female donor with breast cancer. Some clones in this sample may be carry-over from other donors' samples. Each CDR3 is given without its conserved first and last residue. The order of the fields is J gene, V gene, CDR3 protein.

>TRBJ1-6|TRBV19
ASSIIDGSSYNSPLH
>TRBJ2-7|TRBV28
ASSFRHQGSYEQY
>TRBJ1-1|TRBV3-1
ASSSGLNLMNTEAF
>TRBJ2-5|TRBV7-2
ASSLAGQTQETQY
>TRBJ2-1|TRBV7-2
ASTPGTGVVNEQF
>TRBJ1-2|TRBV5-5
ASSLEFLGQGAGYT
>TRBJ2-1|TRBV20-1
SARDPGQGAEQF
>TRBJ1-5|TRBV7-9
ASSPDYNEQPQH
>TRBJ2-1|TRBV11-1
ASSFEGNEQF
>TRBJ1-2|TRBV7-6
ASSLDRQGLGGYT
>TRBJ2-4|TRBV9
ASSVDAGGVKNIQY
>TRBJ1-1|TRBV18
ASSPPSTNTEAF
>TRBJ2-7|TRBV5-1
ASSVSGEQY
>TRBJ2-1|TRBV7-9
ASSPSGGAGGYNEQF
>TRBJ2-1|TRBV6-5
ASSPTGGEQF
>TRBJ2-2|TRBV6-5
ASSHSPDPGELF
>TRBJ1-2|TRBV19
ASNRWDYGCT
>TRBJ2-1|TRBV29-1
SVEGSARADYNSYNEQF
>TRBJ2-4|TRBV5-8
ASSLWSNKNIQY
>TRBJ1-2|TRBV10-3
AISERLGKEYGYT
>TRBJ1-1|TRBV12-3/TRBV12-4
ASSPTGIQAF
>TRBJ1-2|TRBV4-3
ASSQVGEAYGYT
>TRBJ1-6|TRBV3-1
ASSHRDRVDSPLH
>TRBJ2-6|TRBV7-3
TSSLTVVPGQEFSGANVLT
>TRBJ2-5|TRBV27
ASSLTLGGETQY
>TRBJ2-3|TRBV4-1
ASSQPTRESTDTQY
>TRBJ1-1|TRBV28
ASTVGNTEAF
>TRBJ1-5|TRBV19
ASSIRYRIESNQPQH
>TRBJ1-2|TRBV12-3/TRBV12-4
ASSLYTPGGRGYT
>TRBJ2-7|TRBV27
ASSPQTSYEQY
>TRBJ2-7|TRBV20-1
SAIAAGTGAYEQY
>TRBJ1-3|TRBV3-1
ASSQGPGNSGNTIY
>TRBJ1-2|TRBV12-3/TRBV12-4
ASSHQENYGYT
>TRBJ1-1|TRBV20-1
SAQMRTEAF
>TRBJ1-1|TRBV15
ATSRDRGDTEAF
>TRBJ2-3|TRBV7-3
ASSLGDRGQGTDTQY
>TRBJ1-2|TRBV7-9
ASSLGGRTDYGYT
>TRBJ2-2|TRBV7-8
ASRPDRAGELF
>TRBJ2-1|TRBV6-2/TRBV6-3
ASTIDRSSYNEQF
>TRBJ2-7|TRBV6-1
AITRGRGYEQY
>TRBJ1-1|TRBV9
ASSDGYRADEAF